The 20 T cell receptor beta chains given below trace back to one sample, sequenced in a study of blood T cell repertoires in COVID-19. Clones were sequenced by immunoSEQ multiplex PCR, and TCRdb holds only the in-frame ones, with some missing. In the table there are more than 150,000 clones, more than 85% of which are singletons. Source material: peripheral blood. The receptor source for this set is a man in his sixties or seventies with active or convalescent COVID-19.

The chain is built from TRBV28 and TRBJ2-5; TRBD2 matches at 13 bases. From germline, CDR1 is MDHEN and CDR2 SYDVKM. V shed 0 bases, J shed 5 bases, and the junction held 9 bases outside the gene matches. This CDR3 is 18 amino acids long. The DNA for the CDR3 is TGTGCCAGCAGTTTATGGTGGACTAGCGGGAGCCACGGGGAGACCCAGTACTTC. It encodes CASSLWWTSGSHGETQYF.

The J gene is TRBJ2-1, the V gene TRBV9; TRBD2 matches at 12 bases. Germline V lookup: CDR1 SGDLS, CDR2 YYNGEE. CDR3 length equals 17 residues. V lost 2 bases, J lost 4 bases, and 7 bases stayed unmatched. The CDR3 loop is CASSVQGGTSGYNEQFF. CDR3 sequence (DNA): TGTGCCAGCAGCGTCCAGGGTGGGACTAGCGGGTACAATGAGCAGTTCTTC.

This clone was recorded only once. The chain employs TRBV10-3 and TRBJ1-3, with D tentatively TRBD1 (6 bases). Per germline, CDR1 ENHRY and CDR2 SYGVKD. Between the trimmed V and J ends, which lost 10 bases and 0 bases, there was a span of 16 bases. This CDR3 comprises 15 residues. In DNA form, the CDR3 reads TGTGCCACCGGGGACAAACTTAGCTCTGGAAACACCATATATTTT. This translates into CATGDKLSSGNTIYF.

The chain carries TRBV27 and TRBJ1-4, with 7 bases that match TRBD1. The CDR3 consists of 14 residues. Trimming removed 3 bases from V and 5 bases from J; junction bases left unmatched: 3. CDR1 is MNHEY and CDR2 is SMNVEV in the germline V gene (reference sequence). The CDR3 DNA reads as TGTGCCAGCAGTTTTGGGACAGTAAATGAAAAACTGTTTTTT. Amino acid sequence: CASSFGTVNEKLFF.

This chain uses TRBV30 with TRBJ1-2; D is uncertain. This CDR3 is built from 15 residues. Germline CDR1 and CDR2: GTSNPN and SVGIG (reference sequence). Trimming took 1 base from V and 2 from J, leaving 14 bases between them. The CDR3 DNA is TGTGCCTGGAGTGCACGGAGTCCTGGGAACTATGGCTACACCTTC. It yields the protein CAWSARSPGNYGYTF.

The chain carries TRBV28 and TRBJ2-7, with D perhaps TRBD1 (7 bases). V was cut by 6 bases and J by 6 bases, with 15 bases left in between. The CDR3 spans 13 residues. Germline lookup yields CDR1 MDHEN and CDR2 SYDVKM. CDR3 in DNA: TGTGCCAGCAGCCTCCAGGGGGGAAGCGAGCAGTACTTC. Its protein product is CASSLQGGSEQYF.

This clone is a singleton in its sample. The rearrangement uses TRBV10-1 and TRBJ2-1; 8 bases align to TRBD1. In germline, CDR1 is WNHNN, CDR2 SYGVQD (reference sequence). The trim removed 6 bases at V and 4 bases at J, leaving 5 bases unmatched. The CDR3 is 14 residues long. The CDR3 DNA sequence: TGCGCCAGCAGCCGGGACAGGAAATACAATGAGCAGTTCTTC. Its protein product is CASSRDRKYNEQFF.

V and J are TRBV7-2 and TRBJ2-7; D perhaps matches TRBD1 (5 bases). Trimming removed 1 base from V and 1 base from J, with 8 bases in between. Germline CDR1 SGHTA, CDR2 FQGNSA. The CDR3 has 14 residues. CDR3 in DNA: TGTGCCAGCAGCTTAGGGCCAGGGTCCTACGAGCAGTACTTC. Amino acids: CASSLGPGSYEQYF.

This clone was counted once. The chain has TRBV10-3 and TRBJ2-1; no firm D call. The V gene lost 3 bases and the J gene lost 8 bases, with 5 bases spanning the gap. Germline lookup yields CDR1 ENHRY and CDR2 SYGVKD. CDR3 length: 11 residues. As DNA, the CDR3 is TGTGCCATCAGTGAAGCCTATGAGCAGTTCTTC. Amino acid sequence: CAISEAYEQFF.

CDR3 sequence (DNA): TGTGCCAGCAGCTCGACAGGGTCCTACGAGCAGTACTTC. It encodes CASSSTGSYEQYF. The V call is TRBV5-8, the J call TRBJ2-7; TRBD1 matches 7 bases. The CDR3 is 13 residues long. With 3 bases clipped from V and 1 base from J, the junction kept 1 base outside the gene matches. Germline CDR1 reads SGHTS; CDR2 reads YDEGEE.

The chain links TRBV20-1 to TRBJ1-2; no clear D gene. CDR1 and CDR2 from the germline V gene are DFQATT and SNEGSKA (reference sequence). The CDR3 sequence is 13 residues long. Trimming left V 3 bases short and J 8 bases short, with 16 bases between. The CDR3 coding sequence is TGCAGTGCTAGTATCCCTCCGGTTCGAGGCTACACCTTC. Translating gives CSASIPPVRGYTF.

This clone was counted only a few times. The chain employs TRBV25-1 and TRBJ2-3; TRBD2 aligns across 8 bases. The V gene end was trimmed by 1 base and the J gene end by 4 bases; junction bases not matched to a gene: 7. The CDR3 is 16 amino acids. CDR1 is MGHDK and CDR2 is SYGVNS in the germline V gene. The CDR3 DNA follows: TGTGCCAGCAGTGAATGGACGGGAGGGTCCCCAGATACGCAGTATTTT. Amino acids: CASSEWTGGSPDTQYF.

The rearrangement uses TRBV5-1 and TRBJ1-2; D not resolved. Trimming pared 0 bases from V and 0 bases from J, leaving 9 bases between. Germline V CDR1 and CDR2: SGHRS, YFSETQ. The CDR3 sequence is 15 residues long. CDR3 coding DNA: TGCGCCAGCAGCTTGGCGCGAGGCCCTAACTATGGCTACACCTTC. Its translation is CASSLARGPNYGYTF.

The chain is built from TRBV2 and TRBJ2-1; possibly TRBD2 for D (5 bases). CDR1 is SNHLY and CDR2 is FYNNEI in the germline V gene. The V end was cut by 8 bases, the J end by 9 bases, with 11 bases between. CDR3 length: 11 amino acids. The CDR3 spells CASAGQIEQFF. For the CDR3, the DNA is TGTGCCAGCGCGGGCCAGATTGAGCAGTTCTTC.

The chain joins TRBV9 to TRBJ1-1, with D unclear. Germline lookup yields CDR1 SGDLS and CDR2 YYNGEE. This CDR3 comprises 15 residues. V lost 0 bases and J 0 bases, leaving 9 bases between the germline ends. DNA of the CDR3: TGTGCCAGCAGCGTAGGCGGGCGGCTGAACACTGAAGCTTTCTTT. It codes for CASSVGGRLNTEAFF. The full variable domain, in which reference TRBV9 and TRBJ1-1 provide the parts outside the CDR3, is DSGVTQTPKHLITATGQRVTLRCSPRSGDLSVYWYQQSLDQGLQFLIQYYNGEERAKGNILERFSAQQFPDLHSELNLSSLELGDSALYFCASSVGGRLNTEAFFGQGTRLTVV.

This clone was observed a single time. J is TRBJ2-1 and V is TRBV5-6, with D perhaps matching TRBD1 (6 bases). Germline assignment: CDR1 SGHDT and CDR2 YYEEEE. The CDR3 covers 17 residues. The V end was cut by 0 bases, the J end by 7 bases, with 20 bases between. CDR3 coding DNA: TGTGCCAGCAGCTTGGAAAGCCAGGGGCGGTTTGGGAATGAGCAGTTCTTC. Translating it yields CASSLESQGRFGNEQFF.

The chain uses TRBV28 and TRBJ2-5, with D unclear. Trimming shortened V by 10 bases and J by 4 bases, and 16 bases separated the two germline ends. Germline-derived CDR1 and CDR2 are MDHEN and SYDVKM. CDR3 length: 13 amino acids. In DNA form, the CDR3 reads TGTGCCATCAATCGAGTCTCAGGAGAGACCCAGTACTTC. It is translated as CAINRVSGETQYF.

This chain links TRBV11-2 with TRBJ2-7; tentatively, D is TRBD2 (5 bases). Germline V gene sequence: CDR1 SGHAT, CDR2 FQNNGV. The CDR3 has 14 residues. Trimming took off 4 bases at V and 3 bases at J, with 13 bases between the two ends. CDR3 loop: CASSSRLKRYEQYF. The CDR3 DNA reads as TGTGCCAGCAGCTCCCGACTAAAGCGCTACGAGCAGTACTTC.

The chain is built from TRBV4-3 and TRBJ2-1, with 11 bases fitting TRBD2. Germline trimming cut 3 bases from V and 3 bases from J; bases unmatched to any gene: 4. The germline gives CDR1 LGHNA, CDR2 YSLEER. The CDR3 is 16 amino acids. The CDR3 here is CASSQETSGNYNEQFF. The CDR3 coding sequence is TGCGCCAGCAGCCAGGAGACTAGCGGGAACTACAATGAGCAGTTCTTC.

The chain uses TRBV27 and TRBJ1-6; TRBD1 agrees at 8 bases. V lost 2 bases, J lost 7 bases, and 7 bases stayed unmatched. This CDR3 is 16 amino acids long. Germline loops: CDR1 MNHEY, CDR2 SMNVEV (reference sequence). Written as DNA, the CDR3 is TGTGCCAGCAGTTTAAGGACAGGGACGCGGAATTCACCCCTCCACTTT. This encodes CASSLRTGTRNSPLHF.